The 4 T cell receptor beta chains given below trace back to one sample, sequenced in a study of neoadjuvant anti-PD-1 for oral cavity cancer. Clones were sequenced by immunoSEQ multiplex PCR, and TCRdb holds only the in-frame ones, with some missing. The sample lists thousands of clones; 50% to 75% were seen once. The sequenced sample was tumor tissue, obtained before nivolumab (anti-PD-1) treatment. These receptors were collected from a person between 40 and 85 years old with oral cavity squamous cell carcinoma.

This chain links TRBV2 with TRBJ2-7; a weak D match, TRBD1 (6 bases). This CDR3 contains 14 residues. The V gene's germline CDR1 is SNHLY and CDR2 FYNNEI. Trimming took 7 bases from V and 4 from J, leaving 17 bases between them. The DNA for the CDR3 is TGTGCCAGCATAGGGGGAGAATTGGGTTACGAGCAGTACTTC. Amino acids: CASIGGELGYEQYF.

This clone was counted only a few times. The rearrangement joins TRBV7-7 to TRBJ2-2; unclear D gene. Between the trimmed V and J ends, which lost 5 bases and 0 bases, there was a span of 10 bases. This CDR3 is 15 amino acids long. CDR1 SSHAT and CDR2 FNYEAQ come from the germline V gene (reference sequence). CDR3 nucleotide sequence: TGTGCCAGCAGCCTCAAGGCGGCGAACACCGGGGAGCTGTTTTTT. Translated, it gives CASSLKAANTGELFF. Full variable domain (rest looked up from reference TRBV7-7 and TRBJ2-2): GAGVSQSPRYKVTKRGQDVTLRCDPISSHATLYWYQQALGQGPEFLTYFNYEAQPDKSGLPSDRFSAERPEGSISTLTIQRTEQRDSAMYRCASSLKAANTGELFFGEGSRLTVL.

As DNA, the CDR3 is TGTGCCAGTAGTATCGACAGCCTCTATGGCTACACCTTC. The encoded protein is CASSIDSLYGYTF. The chain carries TRBV19 and TRBJ1-2, with D possibly TRBD1 on 5 matching bases. The V and J ends lost 3 bases and 4 bases respectively, with 9 bases between them. Germline lookup yields CDR1 LNHDA and CDR2 SQIVND (reference sequence). The CDR3 has 13 amino acids.

This clone has more than one count but fewer than ten. V gene TRBV5-4 combines with J gene TRBJ1-2, with TRBD1 matching 10 bases. The length of the CDR3 is 14 residues. CDR1 and CDR2 (germline): SGHNT, YYREEE (reference sequence). Trimming removed 3 bases from V and 3 bases from J; junction bases left unmatched: 2. CDR3 sequence reads: CASSYGQGDYGYTF. The CDR3 DNA reads as TGTGCCAGCAGCTATGGACAGGGGGACTATGGCTACACCTTC.